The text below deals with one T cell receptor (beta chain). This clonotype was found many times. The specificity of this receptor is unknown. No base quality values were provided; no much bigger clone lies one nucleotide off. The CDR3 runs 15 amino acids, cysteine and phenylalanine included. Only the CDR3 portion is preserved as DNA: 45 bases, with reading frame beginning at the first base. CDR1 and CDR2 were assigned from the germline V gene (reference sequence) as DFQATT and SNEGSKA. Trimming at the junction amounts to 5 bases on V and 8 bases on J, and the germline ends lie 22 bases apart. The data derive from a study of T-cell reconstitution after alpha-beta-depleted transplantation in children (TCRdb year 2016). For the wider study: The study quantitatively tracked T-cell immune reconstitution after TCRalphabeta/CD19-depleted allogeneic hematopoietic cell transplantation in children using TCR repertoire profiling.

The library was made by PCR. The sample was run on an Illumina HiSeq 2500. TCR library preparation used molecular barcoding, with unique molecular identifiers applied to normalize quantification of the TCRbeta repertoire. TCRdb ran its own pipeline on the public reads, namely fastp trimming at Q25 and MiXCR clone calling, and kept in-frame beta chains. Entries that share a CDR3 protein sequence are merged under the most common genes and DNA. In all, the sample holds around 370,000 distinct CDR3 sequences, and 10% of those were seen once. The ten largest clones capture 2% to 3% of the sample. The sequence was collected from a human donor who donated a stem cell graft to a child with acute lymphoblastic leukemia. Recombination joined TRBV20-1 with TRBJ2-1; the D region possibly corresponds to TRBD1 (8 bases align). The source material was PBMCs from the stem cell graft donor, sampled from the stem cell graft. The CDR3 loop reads CSASIPRTGRDEQFF. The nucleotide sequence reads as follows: TGCAGTGCTTCAATACCCCGGACAGGGAGGGATGAGCAGTTCTTC.